This TCR beta chain was found in a study of beta chain features in type 1 diabetes listed by TCRdb under 2018. With regard to the full study: No differences in mean age, gender distribution, total cell number or subset yield were found between patients and healthy donors. Across all samples, 90 million to 130 million sorted cells were examined, and cell number per subset correlated strongly with RNA yield. In the study, recently diagnosed type 1 diabetes patients and matched healthy donors were compared on the TCRB repertoires of their sorted circulating CD4+ T cell subsets. Whereas all 30 or so donors provided naive and central memory subsets, regulatory and stem cell-like memory subsets were isolated from just 8 patients and about eight healthy donors. On the study overall, not on this receptor specifically: Only small numbers of individuals were included in the HLA sub-analyses, which left unresolved whether HLA type had any influence on TCRB rearrangement. At VDJ recombination sites, type 1 diabetes patients had fewer insertions and more deleted nucleotides, which implies abnormalities in thymic rearrangement. Type 1 diabetes patients showed a moderate but significant shortening of TCRB CDR3 length in all four CD4+ subsets. Shorter templates might have been favored by PCR, but patient and control samples were amplified and corrected together, so both groups would have been affected equally by any skew. Naive, central memory and regulatory TCRB repertoires appeared to be more alike among patients than among healthy donors. Because cDNA was sequenced instead of genomic DNA, highly expressing activated cells could be over-represented, though the groups showed no difference in activation or CD3 levels.

About this clone: Its specific antigen is unknown. No much larger clonotype is one base removed from it; base qualities were not supplied. Other nucleotide sequences from this sample produce the same CDR3.

Each donor gave one peripheral blood draw, about 110 mL on average, collected into heparinised tubes. Naive, central memory, regulatory and stem cell-like memory CD4+ T cells were sorted on a BD FACSAria II using a panel including CD45RO, CCR7, CD25, CD127, CD95 and CD27. All sorted populations exceeded 95% purity. PBMCs were separated immediately by Lymphoprep density gradient centrifugation and were stained directly, without being cultured. To minimize batch effects, samples were stained and sorted in pairs, one healthy donor with one patient per experiment. The High Capacity cDNA Reverse Transcription Kit was used to reverse transcribe all of the isolated RNA, meaning that expressed TCRB transcripts were what got sequenced. Naive, central memory and regulatory T cell samples underwent deep immunoSEQ sequencing, averaging about 3.5 million total reads per sample. Sorted cells were lysed in RLT buffer, and RNA was extracted using DNase-treated RNeasy Micro or Mini kits according to cell number. Each cell subset was processed separately to prevent cross-contamination, with patient and healthy donor samples processed together. The immunoSEQ multiplex PCR was used to amplify TCRB sequences from cDNA, yielding 87-bp fragments that span the CDR3 region. The amplicons were sequenced using the Illumina HiSeq platform. The paper's data handling went like this. Synthetic template baselines were used to correct PCR bias computationally, reads within Hamming distance 2 were collapsed together, and singletons that could not be merged were discarded. Reads were aligned to IMGT to assign V, D and J genes, CDR3 length, and insertions or deletions at six rearrangement sites. Within each subset, clonotype counts were normalized to sorted cell number, after which true diversity and Gini coefficients were computed with the tcR R package. Repertoire sharing was quantified using the overlap coefficient calculated on TCRB nucleotide sequences. As a proxy for the pre-selection repertoire, out-of-frame TCRB sequences from naive cells were analyzed. The clones in this table, taken by TCRdb from immuneACCESS, are in-frame only. Not every clone is retained; where verified, under half of the shortfall comes from an unresolved V gene, and the cause of the rest is unknown. The V and J calls and clone size come from that table; D and trimming were worked out from the DNA. In this sample the table shows 630,000 or so clones, more than 12% of which occur a single time. Approximately 0.042% of the sample is in the top ten clones.

Spanning cysteine to phenylalanine, the CDR3 consists of 15 amino acids. Only CDR3 DNA is held: 45 bases, read in frame from base 1. CDR1 and CDR2 are read off the germline V gene as SGHRS and YFSETQ. Trimming at the junction amounts to 4 bases on V and 0 bases on J, and the germline ends lie 14 bases apart. The receptor was isolated from a young man with type 1 diabetes. This sequence uses TRBV5-1 and TRBJ2-7; the D gene may be TRBD1 or TRBD2, since each aligns over 6 bases. The material sequenced was naive CD4+ T cells from blood. This specimen's cell subset or site label, interpreted: true naive CD4+ T cells. For the CDR3, the sequence is CASSLGAGSSYEQYF. The DNA reads as follows: TGCGCCAGCAGCCTGGGGGCGGGGAGCTCCTACGAGCAGTACTTC.